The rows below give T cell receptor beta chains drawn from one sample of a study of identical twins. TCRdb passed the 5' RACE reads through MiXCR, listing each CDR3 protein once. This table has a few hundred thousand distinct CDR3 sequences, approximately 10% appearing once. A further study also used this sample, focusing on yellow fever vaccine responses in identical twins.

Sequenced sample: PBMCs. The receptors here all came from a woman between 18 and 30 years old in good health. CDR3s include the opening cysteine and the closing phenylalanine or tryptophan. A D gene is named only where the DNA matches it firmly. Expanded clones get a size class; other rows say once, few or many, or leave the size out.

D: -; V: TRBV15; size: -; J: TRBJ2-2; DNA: TGTGCCACCAGCAGAGTTAGAGGGGAGCTGTTTTTT; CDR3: CATSRVRGELFF
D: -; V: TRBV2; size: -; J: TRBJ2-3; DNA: TGTGCCAGCAGGCTACGGATCACAGATACGCAGTATTTT; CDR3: CASRLRITDTQYF
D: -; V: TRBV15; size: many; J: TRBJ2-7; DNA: TGTGCCACCAGCAGAGATCGCCGGACAGTTTCCTACGAGCAGTACTTC; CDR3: CATSRDRRTVSYEQYF
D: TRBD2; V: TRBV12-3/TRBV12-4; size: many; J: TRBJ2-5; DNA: TGTGCCAGCAGTGATCTAGCGGGAGCTATACCCCAGTACTTC; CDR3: CASSDLAGAIPQYF
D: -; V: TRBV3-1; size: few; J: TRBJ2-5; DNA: TGTGCCAGCAGCCAAGGGCGGTCGGAGACCCAGTACTTC; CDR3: CASSQGRSETQYF
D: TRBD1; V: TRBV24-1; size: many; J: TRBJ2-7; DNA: TGTGCCACCAGTCCCGCCGGGACAGGGAACTACGAGCAGTACTTC; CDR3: CATSPAGTGNYEQYF
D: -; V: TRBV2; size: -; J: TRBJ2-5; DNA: TGTGCCAGCACCCCCGGGACATTCCAAGAGACCCAGTACTTC; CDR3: CASTPGTFQETQYF
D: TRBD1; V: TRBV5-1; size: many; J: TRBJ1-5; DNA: TGCGCCAGCAGCCCCGGGACAGGCGACAATCAGCCCCAGCATTTT; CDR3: CASSPGTGDNQPQHF
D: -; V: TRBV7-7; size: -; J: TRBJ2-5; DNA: TGTGCTAGCAGCTTAGACTATTTAGAGACCCAGTACTTC; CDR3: CASSLDYLETQYF
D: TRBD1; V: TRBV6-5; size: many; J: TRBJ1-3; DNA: TGTGCCAGCAGTTACTCCCGACAGGGTGGAAACACCATATATTTT; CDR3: CASSYSRQGGNTIYF
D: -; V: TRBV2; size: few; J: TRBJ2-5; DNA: TGTGCCAGCAGTACTCGGGGAAAACAAGAGACCCAGTACTTC; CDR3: CASSTRGKQETQYF
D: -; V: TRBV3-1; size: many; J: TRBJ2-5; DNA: TGTGCCAGCAGCCAAGCCAGGGTTGAGACCCAGTACTTC; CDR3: CASSQARVETQYF
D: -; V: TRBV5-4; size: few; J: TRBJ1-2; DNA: TGTGCCAGCAGCTTCCGGGGAGGCAGGGTCTATGGCTACACCTTC; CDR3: CASSFRGGRVYGYTF
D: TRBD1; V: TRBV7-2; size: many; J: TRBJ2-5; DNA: TGTGCCAGCAGTCGTATGACAGGGGGCGCGGAGACCCAGTACTTC; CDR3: CASSRMTGGAETQYF
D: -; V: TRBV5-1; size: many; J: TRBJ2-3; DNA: TGCGCCAGCAGCTTGAACCCAGGGACACGGGGCACAGATACGCAGTATTTT; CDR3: CASSLNPGTRGTDTQYF
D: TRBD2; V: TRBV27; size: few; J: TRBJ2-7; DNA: TGTGCCAGCCGGGGGGGTCTCCACGAGCAGTACTTC; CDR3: CASRGGLHEQYF
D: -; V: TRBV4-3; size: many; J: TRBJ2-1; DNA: TGCGCCAGCAGCCATTTACAGGGTGGGAATGAGCAGTTCTTC; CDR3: CASSHLQGGNEQFF
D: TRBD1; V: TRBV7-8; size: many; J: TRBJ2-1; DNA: TGTGCCAGCAGCCACGGAAGACAGGGGTGGGAGAATGAGCAGTTCTTC; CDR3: CASSHGRQGWENEQFF
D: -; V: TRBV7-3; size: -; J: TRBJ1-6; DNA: TGTGCCAGCAGCTTAAGGGGGCGAATGGACAATTCACCCCTCCACTTT; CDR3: CASSLRGRMDNSPLHF
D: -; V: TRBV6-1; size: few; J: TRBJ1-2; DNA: TGTGCCAGCAGCCGAGGGACACCCTATGGCTACACCTTC; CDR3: CASSRGTPYGYTF
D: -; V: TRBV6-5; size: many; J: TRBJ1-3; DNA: TGTGCCAGCAGTTACTCGTCTTCAGGAGGAAACACCATATATTTT; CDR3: CASSYSSSGGNTIYF
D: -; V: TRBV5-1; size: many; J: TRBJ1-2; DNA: TGCGCCAGCAGCGGGAACGGTCCTTCAGGGACCGCTGGGGGCTACACCTTC; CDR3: CASSGNGPSGTAGGYTF
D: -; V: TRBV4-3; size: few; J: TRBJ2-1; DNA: TGCGCCAGCAGCGTAGCCCAGGGAGGCCTAAACGCAAATGAGCAGTTCTTC; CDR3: CASSVAQGGLNANEQFF
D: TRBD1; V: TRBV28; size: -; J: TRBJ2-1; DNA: TGTGCCAGCAGGTTACAGGGGATAGGGGACTACAATGAGCAGTTCTTC; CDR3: CASRLQGIGDYNEQFF
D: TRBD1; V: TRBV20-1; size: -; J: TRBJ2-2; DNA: TGCAGTGCTAGAGATCTAGAAGGGACAGGCAAAATTTCGAACACCGGGGAGCTGTTTTTT; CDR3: CSARDLEGTGKISNTGELFF
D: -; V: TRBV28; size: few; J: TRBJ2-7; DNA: TGTGCCAGCAGTTTTCAGGCCGGCAGGGGGGACGAGCAGTACTTC; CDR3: CASSFQAGRGDEQYF
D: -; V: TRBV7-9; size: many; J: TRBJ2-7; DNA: TGTGCCAGCAGCCAAACAGTGGACTACGAGCAGTACTTC; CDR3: CASSQTVDYEQYF
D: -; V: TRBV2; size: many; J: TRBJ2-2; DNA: TGTGCCAGCAGTGTGAGAGGGACCGGGGAGCTGTTTTTT; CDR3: CASSVRGTGELFF
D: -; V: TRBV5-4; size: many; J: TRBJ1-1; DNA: TGTGCCAGCAGCTTGGGCGCGAACACTGAAGCTTTCTTT; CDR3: CASSLGANTEAFF
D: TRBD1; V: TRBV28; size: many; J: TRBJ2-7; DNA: TGTGCCAGCAGCACTACAGGGGGCCCCTACGAGCAGTACTTC; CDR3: CASSTTGGPYEQYF